This T cell receptor beta chain comes out of a study of early T cells in non-severe SARS-CoV-2 infection. Across the whole study: Bulk RNA isolated from unsorted whole blood underwent sequencing; chains were not paired. Regarding the study as a whole: Lookups in VDJdb leaned toward anti-spike CD8 responses and missed private and CD4 specificities.

CDR3 size: 15 residues. Germline V gives CDR1 SGHRS, CDR2 YFSETQ. With V trimmed by 4 bases and J by 6 bases, 6 bases remained unmatched. This clonotype was seen at least ten times. The antigen is not known. Individual cDNA molecules received unique molecular identifiers. Using its own MiXCR run on the 5' RACE reads, TCRdb lists one record per CDR3 protein. The sample carries tens of thousands of distinct CDR3 sequences, 5% to 6% recorded once. Sequenced material: whole blood. The clonotype was recovered from an adult who was a healthcare worker with PCR-confirmed SARS-CoV-2 infection or an uninfected control (not recorded which). The genes are TRBV5-1 and TRBJ1-4; TRBD1 matches at 10 bases. The CDR3 loop is CASSLPTGGDEKLFF. CDR3 DNA sequence: TGCGCCAGCAGCCTCCCGACAGGGGGCGATGAAAAACTGTTTTTT.